This TCR beta chain was profiled in a study of T cell changes during pregnancy in multiple sclerosis. There are 13 residues in the CDR3. Germline V lookup: CDR1 SGHDT, CDR2 YYEEEE. Trimming removed 1 base from V and 5 bases from J, with 9 bases in between. Data came from immunoSEQ multiplex PCR; TCRdb stores just in-frame clones and leaves some out. The repertoire holds more than 35,000 clones, with about 90% as singletons. The receptor comes from a female donor in good health, enrolled as a control in a pregnancy study. The sample here was CD4+ T cells from peripheral blood mononuclear cells, taken in the third trimester of pregnancy. The rearrangement links TRBV5-6 to TRBJ2-5; possibly TRBD2 for D (7 bases). CDR3 in amino acids: CASSLRGGETQYF. CDR3 DNA: TGTGCCAGCAGCTTGAGGGGGGGGGAGACCCAGTACTTC.